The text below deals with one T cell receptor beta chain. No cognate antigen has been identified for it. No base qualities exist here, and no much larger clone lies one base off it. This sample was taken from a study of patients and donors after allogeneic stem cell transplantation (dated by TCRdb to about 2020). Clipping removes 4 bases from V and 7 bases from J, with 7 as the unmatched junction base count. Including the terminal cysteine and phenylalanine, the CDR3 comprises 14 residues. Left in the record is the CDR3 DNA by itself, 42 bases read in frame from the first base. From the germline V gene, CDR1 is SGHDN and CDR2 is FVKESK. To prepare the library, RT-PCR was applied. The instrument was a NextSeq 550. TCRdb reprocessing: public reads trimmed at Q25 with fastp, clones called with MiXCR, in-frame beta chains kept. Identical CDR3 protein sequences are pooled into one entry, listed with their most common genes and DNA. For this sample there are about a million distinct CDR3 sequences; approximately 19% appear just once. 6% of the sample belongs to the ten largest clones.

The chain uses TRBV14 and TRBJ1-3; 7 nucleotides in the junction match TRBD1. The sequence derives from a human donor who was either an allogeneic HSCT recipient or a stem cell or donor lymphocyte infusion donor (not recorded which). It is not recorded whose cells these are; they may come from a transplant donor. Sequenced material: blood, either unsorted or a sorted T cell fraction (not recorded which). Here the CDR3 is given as CASSLTGSVNTIYF. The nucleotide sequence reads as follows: TGTGCCAGCAGCCTGACAGGGTCCGTGAACACCATATATTTT.